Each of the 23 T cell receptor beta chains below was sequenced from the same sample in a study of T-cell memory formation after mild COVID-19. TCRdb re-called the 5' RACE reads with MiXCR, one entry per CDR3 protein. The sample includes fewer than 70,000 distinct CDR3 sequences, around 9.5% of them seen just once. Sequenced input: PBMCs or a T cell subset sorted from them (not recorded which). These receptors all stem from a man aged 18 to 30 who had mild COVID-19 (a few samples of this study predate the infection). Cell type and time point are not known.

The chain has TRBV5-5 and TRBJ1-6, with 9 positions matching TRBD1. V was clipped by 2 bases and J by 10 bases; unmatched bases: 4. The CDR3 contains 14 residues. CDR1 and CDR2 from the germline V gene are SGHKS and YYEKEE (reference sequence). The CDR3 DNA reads TGTGCCAGCAGCTTCCGGGACAGGGCATCACCCCTCCACTTT. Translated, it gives CASSFRDRASPLHF. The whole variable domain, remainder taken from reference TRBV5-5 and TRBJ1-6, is DAGVTQSPTHLIKTRGQQVTLRCSPISGHKSVSWYQQVLGQGPQFIFQYYEKEERGRGNFPDRFSARQFPNYSSELNVNALLLGDSALYLCASSFRDRASPLHFGNGTRLTVT.

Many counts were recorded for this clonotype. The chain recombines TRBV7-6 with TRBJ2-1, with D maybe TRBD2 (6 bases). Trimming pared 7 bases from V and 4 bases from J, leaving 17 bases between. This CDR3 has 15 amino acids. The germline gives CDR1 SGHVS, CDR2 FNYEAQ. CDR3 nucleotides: TGTGCCAGCACCTTGGGCGGGGTTAAGTACAATGAGCAGTTCTTC. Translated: CASTLGGVKYNEQFF.

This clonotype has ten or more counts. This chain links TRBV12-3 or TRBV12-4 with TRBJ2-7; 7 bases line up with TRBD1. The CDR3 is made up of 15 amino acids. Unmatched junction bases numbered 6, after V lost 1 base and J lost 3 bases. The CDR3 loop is CASSLDTGQNYEQYF. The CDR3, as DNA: TGTGCCAGCAGTTTAGACACGGGACAGAACTACGAGCAGTACTTC.

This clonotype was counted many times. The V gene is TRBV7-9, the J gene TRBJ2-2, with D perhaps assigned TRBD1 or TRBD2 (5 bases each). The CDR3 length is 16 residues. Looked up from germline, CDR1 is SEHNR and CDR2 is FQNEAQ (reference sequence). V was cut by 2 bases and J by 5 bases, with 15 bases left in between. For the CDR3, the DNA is TGTGCCAGCAGCTTACTTTGGAGAGGGGATACCGGGGAGCTGTTTTTT. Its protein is CASSLLWRGDTGELFF.

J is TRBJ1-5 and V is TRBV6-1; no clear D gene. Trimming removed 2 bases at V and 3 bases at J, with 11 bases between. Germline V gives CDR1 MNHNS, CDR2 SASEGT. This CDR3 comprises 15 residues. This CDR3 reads CASSENGGPNQPQHF. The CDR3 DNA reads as TGTGCCAGCAGTGAAAACGGCGGCCCCAATCAGCCCCAGCATTTT.

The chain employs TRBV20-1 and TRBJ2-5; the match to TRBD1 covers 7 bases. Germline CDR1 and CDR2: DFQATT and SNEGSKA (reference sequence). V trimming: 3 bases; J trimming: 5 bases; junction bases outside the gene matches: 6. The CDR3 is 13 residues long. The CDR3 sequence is CSARTGSRETQYF. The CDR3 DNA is TGCAGTGCTAGGACAGGGTCACGGGAGACCCAGTACTTC.

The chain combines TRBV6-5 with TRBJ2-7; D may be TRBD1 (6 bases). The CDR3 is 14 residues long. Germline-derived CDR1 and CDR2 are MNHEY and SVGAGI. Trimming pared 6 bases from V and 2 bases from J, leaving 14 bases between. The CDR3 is CASRTGRGAYEQYF. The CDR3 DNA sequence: TGTGCCAGCAGAACAGGGAGAGGTGCCTACGAGCAGTACTTC.

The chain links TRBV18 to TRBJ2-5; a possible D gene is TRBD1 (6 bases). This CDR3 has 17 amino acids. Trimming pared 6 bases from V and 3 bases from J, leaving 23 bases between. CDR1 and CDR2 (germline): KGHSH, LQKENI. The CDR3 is CASSLLIPGQPKETQYF. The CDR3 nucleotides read TGTGCCAGCTCCCTTCTGATACCGGGACAACCAAAAGAGACCCAGTACTTC.

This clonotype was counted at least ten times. CDR3 bases: TGTGCCAGCAGCTTCGGGGGGGCGAACACCGGGGAGCTGTTTTTT. Translated, it gives CASSFGGANTGELFF. The chain combines TRBV7-3 with TRBJ2-2; 8 nucleotides match TRBD2. The CDR3 is 15 residues long. Germline CDR1 is SGHTA and CDR2 is FQGTGA. Trimming cost V 3 bases and J 0 bases; bases outside gene matches: 0.

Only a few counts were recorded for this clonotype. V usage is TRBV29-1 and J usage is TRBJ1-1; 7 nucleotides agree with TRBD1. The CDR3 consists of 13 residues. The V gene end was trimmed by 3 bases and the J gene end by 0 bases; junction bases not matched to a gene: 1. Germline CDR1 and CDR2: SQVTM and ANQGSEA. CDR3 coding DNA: TGCAGCGTTGAGGGACAGTTGAACACTGAAGCTTTCTTT. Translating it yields CSVEGQLNTEAFF. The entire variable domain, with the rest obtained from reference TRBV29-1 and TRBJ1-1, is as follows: SAVISQKPSRDICQRGTSLTIQCQVDSQVTMMFWYRQQPGQSLTLIATANQGSEATYESGFVIDKFPISRPNLTFSTLTVSNMSPEDSSIYLCSVEGQLNTEAFFGQGTRLTVV.

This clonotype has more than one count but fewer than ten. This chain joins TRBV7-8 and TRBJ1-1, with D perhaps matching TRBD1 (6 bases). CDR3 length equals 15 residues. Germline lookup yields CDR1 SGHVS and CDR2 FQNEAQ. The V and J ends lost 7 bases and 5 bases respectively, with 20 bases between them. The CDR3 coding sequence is TGTGCCAGCACCCTAGCCAGGGGCAAGGGGACTGAAGCTTTCTTT. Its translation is CASTLARGKGTEAFF.

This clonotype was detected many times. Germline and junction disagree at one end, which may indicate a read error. The chain's CDR3 is CASSLAQGDTQYF. CDR3 coding DNA: TGTGCTAGCAGCTTAGCCCAGGGGGATACGCAGTATTTT. The rearrangement joins TRBV7-7 to TRBJ2-3; D perhaps matches TRBD1 (6 bases). The CDR3 runs 13 residues. Germline values: CDR1 SSHAT, CDR2 FNYEAQ (reference sequence).

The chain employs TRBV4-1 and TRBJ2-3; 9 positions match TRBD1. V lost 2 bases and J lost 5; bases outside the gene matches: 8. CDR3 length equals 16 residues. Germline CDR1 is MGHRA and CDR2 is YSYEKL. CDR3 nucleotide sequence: TGCGCCAGCAGCCAATCGGGACAGGGTGGTGGAGATACGCAGTATTTT. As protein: CASSQSGQGGGDTQYF.

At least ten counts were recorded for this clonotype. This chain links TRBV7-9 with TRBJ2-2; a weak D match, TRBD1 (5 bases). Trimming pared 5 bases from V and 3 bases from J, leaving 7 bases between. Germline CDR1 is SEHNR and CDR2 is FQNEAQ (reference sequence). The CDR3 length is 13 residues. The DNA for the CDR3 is TGTGCCAGCAGCCTACAGGACACCGGGGAGCTGTTTTTT. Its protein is CASSLQDTGELFF.

The CDR3, as DNA: TGTGCCAGCAGGGGAGGAGCGCGGGGAAAACTGTTTTTT. Its protein product is CASRGGARGKLFF. V usage is TRBV12-3 or TRBV12-4 and J usage is TRBJ1-4; D is unresolved. The CDR3 is made up of 13 amino acids. V lost 6 bases, J lost 10 bases, and 15 bases lay in between.

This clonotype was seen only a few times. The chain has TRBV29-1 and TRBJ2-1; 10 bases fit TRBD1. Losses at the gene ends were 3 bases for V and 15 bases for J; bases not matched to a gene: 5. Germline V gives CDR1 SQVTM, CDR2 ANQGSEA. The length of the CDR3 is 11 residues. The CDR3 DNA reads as TGCAGCGTTGACGGGGGACAGGGGAGGTTCTTC. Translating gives CSVDGGQGRFF.

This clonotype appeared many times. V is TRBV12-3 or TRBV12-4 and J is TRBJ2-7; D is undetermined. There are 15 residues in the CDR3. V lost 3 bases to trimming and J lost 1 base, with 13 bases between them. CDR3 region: CASSFSSHTSYEQYF. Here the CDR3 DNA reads TGTGCCAGCAGTTTTTCCAGCCACACATCCTACGAGCAGTACTTC.

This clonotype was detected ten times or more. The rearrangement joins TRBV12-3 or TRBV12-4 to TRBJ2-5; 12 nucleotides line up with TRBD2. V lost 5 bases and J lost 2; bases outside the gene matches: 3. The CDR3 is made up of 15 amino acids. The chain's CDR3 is CASSPGLAGQETQYF. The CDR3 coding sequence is TGTGCCAGCAGTCCCGGACTAGCGGGACAAGAGACCCAGTACTTC.

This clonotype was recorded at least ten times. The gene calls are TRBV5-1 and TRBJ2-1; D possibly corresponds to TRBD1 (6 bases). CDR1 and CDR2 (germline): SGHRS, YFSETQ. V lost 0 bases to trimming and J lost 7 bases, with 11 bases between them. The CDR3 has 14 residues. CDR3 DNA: TGCGCCAGCAGCTTGGCAACCAGGGGAAATGAGCAGTTCTTC. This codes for CASSLATRGNEQFF.

CDR3 in DNA: TGTGCCAGCAGTCGCGGCGCTGAAGCTTTCTTT. It specifies CASSRGAEAFF. This chain connects TRBV6-5 to TRBJ1-1; D gene ambiguous. The CDR3 covers 11 residues. Between the trimmed V and J ends, which lost 5 bases and 6 bases, there was a span of 7 bases. Looked up from germline, CDR1 is MNHEY and CDR2 is SVGAGI.

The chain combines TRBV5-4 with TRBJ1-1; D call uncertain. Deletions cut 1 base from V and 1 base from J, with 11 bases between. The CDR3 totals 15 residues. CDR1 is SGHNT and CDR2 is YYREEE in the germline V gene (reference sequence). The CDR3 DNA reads TGTGCCAGCAGCTTGAACCTGAAGGGGAACACTGAAGCTTTCTTT. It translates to CASSLNLKGNTEAFF.

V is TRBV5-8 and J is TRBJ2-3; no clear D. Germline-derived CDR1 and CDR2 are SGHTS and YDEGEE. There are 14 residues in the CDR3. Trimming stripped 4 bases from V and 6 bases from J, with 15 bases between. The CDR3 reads CASSTANPKDTQYF. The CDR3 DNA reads TGTGCCAGCAGCACGGCCAACCCCAAGGATACGCAGTATTTT. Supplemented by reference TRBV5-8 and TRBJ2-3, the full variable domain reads EAGVTQSPTHLIKTRGQQATLRCSPISGHTSVYWYQQALGLGLQFLLWYDEGEERNRGNFPPRFSGRQFPNYSSELNVNALELEDSALYLCASSTANPKDTQYFGPGTRLTVL.

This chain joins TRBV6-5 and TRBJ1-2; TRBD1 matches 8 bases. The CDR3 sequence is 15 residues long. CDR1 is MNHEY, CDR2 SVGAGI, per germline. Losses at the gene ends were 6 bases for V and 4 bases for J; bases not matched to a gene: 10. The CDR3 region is CASSPGQGRVYGYTF. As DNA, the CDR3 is TGTGCCAGCAGCCCTGGACAGGGAAGGGTCTATGGCTACACCTTC.